This TCR beta chain was identified in a study of regulatory T cells in long-lasting Graves disease. Documented time point: persistent/refractory GD, antithyroid drugs over 5 years with positive TRAb. Researchers made the TCR library from RNA that was extracted from PBMCs. The CDR3 is made up of 16 amino acids. The V segment lost 2 bases and the J segment 2 bases; nucleotides outside the gene matches: 4. Germline-derived CDR1 and CDR2 are SGHNT and YENEEA. This clonotype has at least ten counts. To make TCR beta libraries, researchers used iRepertoire HTBI primers and Arm-PCR of CDR3 regions. A single record per CDR3 protein comes from TCRdb applying MiXCR to the multiplex PCR reads. The profile shows 360,000 or so distinct CDR3 sequences, roughly 23% of them singletons.

This chain joins TRBV11-3 and TRBJ2-7; 12 bases map to TRBD2. Sample: peripheral blood mononuclear cells (PBMCs), taken when the disease was refractory, from a patient treated with antithyroid drugs. The sequence derives from a woman aged 40 to 49 with Graves disease. The CDR3 DNA is TGTGCCAGCAGCTTACTAGCGGGAGGGCAAGCCTACGAGCAGTACTTC. This translates into CASSLLAGGQAYEQYF.